What follows are 14 T cell receptor beta chains derived from one specimen sequenced in a study of T cell responses to AZD1222 COVID-19 vaccine. Libraries were prepared by immunoSEQ multiplex PCR; TCRdb keeps only in-frame clonotypes and omits some of them. This sample has some 150,000 clones, with around nine tenths found just once. The specimen comprised peripheral blood, sampled after recovery from COVID-19. These TCRs come from an adult who had recovered from COVID-19.

The CDR3 is CASTDRGRGDTEAFF. CDR3 nucleotide sequence: TGTGCCAGCACCGACAGGGGAAGGGGGGACACTGAAGCTTTCTTT. The genes are TRBV6-6 and TRBJ1-1, with 8 bases aligning to TRBD1. Unmatched junction bases numbered 10, after V lost 7 bases and J lost 3 bases. The CDR3 runs to 15 residues. The germline CDR1 and CDR2 sequences are MNHNY and SVGAGI (reference sequence).

V gene TRBV9 combines with J gene TRBJ2-3; TRBD2 matches 12 bases. Per the germline V gene, CDR1 is SGDLS and CDR2 is YYNGEE. Germline trimming cut 3 bases from V and 5 bases from J; bases unmatched to any gene: 10. This CDR3 region has 17 residues. CDR3 region: CASSASWPGLAGDTQYF. CDR3 DNA: TGTGCCAGCAGCGCCTCGTGGCCGGGACTAGCGGGAGATACGCAGTATTTT.

The J gene is TRBJ2-7, the V gene TRBV6-5; a weak D match, TRBD2 (6 bases). The CDR3 length is 13 residues. CDR1 is MNHEY and CDR2 is SVGAGI in the germline V gene. Between the trimmed V and J ends, which lost 11 bases and 0 bases, there was a span of 14 bases. CDR3 coding DNA: TGTGCCCTCGCGGAGGGGCTCTCCTACGAGCAGTACTTC. Translating gives CALAEGLSYEQYF.

The J gene is TRBJ2-3, the V gene TRBV10-3; 10 nucleotides align to TRBD1. The CDR3 covers 14 residues. With 7 bases clipped from V and 2 bases from J, the junction kept 3 bases outside the gene matches. CDR1 is ENHRY, CDR2 SYGVKD, per germline. This CDR3 reads CAITDRGLTDTQYF. The CDR3 bases are TGTGCCATCACCGACAGGGGGCTCACAGATACGCAGTATTTT.

This clone has just one count. V usage is TRBV7-3 and J usage is TRBJ2-1, with D possibly being TRBD2 (6 bases). Germline V gene sequence: CDR1 SGHTA, CDR2 FQGTGA. The CDR3 is 15 residues long. Trimming removed 2 bases at V and 3 bases at J, with 11 bases between. The CDR3 loop reads CASSLPGADYNEQFF. CDR3 nucleotide sequence: TGTGCCAGCAGCTTACCGGGAGCGGACTACAATGAGCAGTTCTTC.

This rearrangement joins TRBV19 to TRBJ2-7; TRBD1 matches at 9 bases. The germline V gene encodes CDR1 LNHDA and CDR2 SQIVND (reference sequence). The V segment lost 4 bases and the J segment 2 bases; nucleotides outside the gene matches: 6. The CDR3 has 15 amino acids. The CDR3 DNA reads as TGTGCCAGTAGTACAGGGGGGACAGGGCCCTACGAGCAGTACTTC. Amino acid sequence: CASSTGGTGPYEQYF.

V is TRBV28 and J is TRBJ2-7; 9 bases are shared with TRBD1. The germline V gene has CDR1 MDHEN and CDR2 SYDVKM. This CDR3 contains 15 residues. V lost 3 bases, J lost 9 bases, and 12 bases stayed unmatched. Here the CDR3 reads CASSFRPGQGGVQYF. DNA of the CDR3: TGTGCCAGCAGTTTTCGACCGGGACAGGGAGGGGTGCAGTACTTC.

A word on this clone: At one end, the junction sequence differs from germline, possibly due to a read error. The chain has TRBV9 and TRBJ2-2; 11 bases fit TRBD2. Germline CDR1 SGDLS, CDR2 YYNGEE. The CDR3 spans 14 residues. CDR3 sequence: CASSGRGNTGELFF. CDR3 DNA sequence: TGTGCCAGTAGCGGGAGGGGTAACACCGGGGAGCTGTTTTTT. Based on the CDR3 plus reference TRBV9 and TRBJ2-2, the full variable domain is DSGVTQTPKHLITATGQRVTLRCSPRSGDLSVYWYQQSLDQGLQFLIQYYNGEERAKGNILERFSAQQFPDLHSELNLSSLELGDSALYFCASSGRGNTGELFFGEGSRLTVL.

The chain employs TRBV19 and TRBJ2-5; 8 positions agree with TRBD2. CDR1 and CDR2 (germline): LNHDA, SQIVND (reference sequence). This CDR3 is built from 14 residues. The V gene end was trimmed by 6 bases and the J gene end by 5 bases; junction bases not matched to a gene: 8. CDR3 nucleotides: TGTGCCAGTAGGCCGGGACTAGGGGGGGAGACCCAGTACTTC. Translating it yields CASRPGLGGETQYF.

Here the CDR3 reads CSARLTDTQYF. Written as DNA, the CDR3 is TGCAGTGCTAGACTAACAGATACGCAGTATTTT. The chain uses TRBV20-1 and TRBJ2-3; no clear D. V lost 2 bases to trimming and J lost 3 bases, with 3 bases between them. The germline CDR1 and CDR2 sequences are DFQATT and SNEGSKA (reference sequence). This CDR3 spans 11 amino acids.

The J gene is TRBJ1-2, the V gene TRBV28; TRBD1 matches at 7 bases. This CDR3 is built from 14 residues. After removal of 9 bases from V and 3 bases from J, the junction contained 10 bases not matched to a gene. The V gene's germline CDR1 is MDHEN and CDR2 SYDVKM. As DNA, the CDR3 is TGTGCCAGGCTACAGGGGAATAGTGACTATGGCTACACCTTC. It codes for CARLQGNSDYGYTF.

The CDR3 loop is CASSPRGASGYTF. For the CDR3, the DNA is TGTGCCAGCAGCCCCCGCGGGGCGAGTGGCTACACCTTC. This chain connects TRBV14 to TRBJ1-2; the D gene is possibly TRBD1 (5 bases). CDR3 size: 13 residues. The V end lost 4 bases, the J end lost 7 bases, and 13 bases lay between the germline ends. CDR1 is SGHDN, CDR2 FVKESK, per germline.

The genes are TRBV4-2 and TRBJ1-2; D is possibly TRBD1 (5 bases). V gave up 4 bases and J gave up 3 bases, with 12 bases separating them. Germline CDR1 reads LGHNA; CDR2 reads YNFKEQ. This CDR3 is 14 amino acids long. The CDR3 region is CASSLEGKYYGYTF. As DNA, the CDR3 is TGTGCCAGCAGCCTGGAGGGGAAATACTATGGCTACACCTTC.

The rearrangement links TRBV6-2 or TRBV6-3 to TRBJ1-1, with 7 bases aligning to TRBD1. CDR3 length: 14 amino acids. After removal of 5 bases from V and 3 bases from J, the junction contained 6 bases not matched to a gene. The germline gives CDR1 MNHEY, CDR2 SVGEGT. In DNA form, the CDR3 reads TGTGCCAGCAGTGACCCAGGGGGACACACTGAAGCTTTCTTT. It encodes CASSDPGGHTEAFF.